One and the same sample provided the 26 T cell receptor beta chains below, sequenced in a study of patients and donors after allogeneic stem cell transplantation (dated by TCRdb to the early 2020s). The method was RT-PCR. TCRdb records NextSeq 550 as the sequencer. The raw public reads went through TCRdb reprocessing: fastp at Q25, MiXCR clone calling, in-frame beta chains kept. Rows with a matching CDR3 protein are joined into one entry that keeps the most common DNA and genes. Present in this sample are about 960,000 distinct CDR3 sequences, 15% to 20% of which were seen just once. The top ten constitute 5% to 6.5% of the sample. The sequencing input was blood, either unsorted or a sorted T cell fraction (not recorded which). The receptors shown here come from a human donor who was either an allogeneic HSCT recipient or a stem cell or donor lymphocyte infusion donor (not recorded which). It is not recorded whose cells these are; they may come from a transplant donor.

The chain recombines TRBV11-3 with TRBJ2-1; D is perhaps TRBD2 (6 bases). From germline, CDR1 is SGHNT and CDR2 YENEEA. V lost 2 bases and J 10 bases, leaving 9 bases between the germline ends. CDR3 length: 12 residues. The CDR3 loop reads CASSLMREEQFF. As DNA, the CDR3 is TGTGCCAGCAGCTTAATGCGGGAAGAGCAGTTCTTC.

V usage is TRBV6-2 or TRBV6-3 and J usage is TRBJ1-2, with D hard to call. Trimming shortened V by 6 bases and J by 3 bases, and 17 bases separated the two germline ends. The germline gives CDR1 MNHEY, CDR2 SVGEGT. This CDR3 is 15 amino acids long. DNA of the CDR3: TGTGCCAGCAGGCACCCAAACGGAGGTTACTATGGCTACACCTTC. Its protein is CASRHPNGGYYGYTF.

This clonotype showed up many times. The gene calls are TRBV5-1 and TRBJ2-2, with D perhaps TRBD1 (5 bases). This CDR3 region has 14 residues. Trimming stripped 1 base from V and 4 bases from J, with 8 bases between. Germline V gives CDR1 SGHRS, CDR2 YFSETQ. Here the CDR3 reads CASSLIQGTGELFF. The CDR3 DNA reads as TGCGCCAGCAGCTTGATCCAGGGCACCGGGGAGCTGTTTTTT. Full variable domain (missing parts from reference TRBV5-1 and TRBJ2-2): KAGVTQTPRYLIKTRGQQVTLSCSPISGHRSVSWYQQTPGQGLQFLFEYFSETQRNKGNFPGRFSGRQFSNSRSEMNVSTLELGDSALYLCASSLIQGTGELFFGEGSRLTVL.

There are a few counts of this clonotype. The V call is TRBV7-9, the J call TRBJ2-1; TRBD2 aligns across 7 bases. The CDR3 extends over 15 amino acids. CDR1 SEHNR and CDR2 FQNEAQ come from the germline V gene (reference sequence). Germline trimming cut 5 bases from V and 8 bases from J; bases unmatched to any gene: 12. The CDR3 loop reads CASSTQGREYHEQFF. DNA for the CDR3: TGTGCCAGCAGCACCCAAGGGCGGGAGTACCATGAGCAGTTCTTC.

This clonotype has only a few counts. The chain has TRBV5-1 and TRBJ2-6; D is unclear. There are 16 residues in the CDR3. The V gene's germline CDR1 is SGHRS and CDR2 YFSETQ. Trimming cost V 1 base and J 4 bases, with 12 bases left between them. The CDR3 region has the DNA TGCGCCAGCAGCTTGTATCTGGGAACCGGGGCCAACGTCCTGACTTTC. Protein sequence: CASSLYLGTGANVLTF.

The genes are TRBV6-1 and TRBJ1-4; 8 bases line up with TRBD1. This CDR3 has 15 residues. The germline V gene has CDR1 MNHNS and CDR2 SASEGT. The V segment lost 6 bases and the J segment 6 bases; nucleotides outside the gene matches: 9. The CDR3 coding sequence is TGTGCCAGCAGAAACCAGGGGGCACGGGATGAAAAACTGTTTTTT. Encoded protein: CASRNQGARDEKLFF.

J is TRBJ2-7 and V is TRBV20-1; a possible D gene is TRBD1 (6 bases). Germline V gene sequence: CDR1 DFQATT, CDR2 SNEGSKA (reference sequence). V lost 2 bases and J 1 base, leaving 9 bases between the germline ends. The CDR3 runs 13 residues. CDR3 DNA sequence: TGCAGTGCTAGAAGCGACAGGTCCTACGAGCAGTACTTC. It is translated as CSARSDRSYEQYF.

This chain uses TRBV6-5 with TRBJ2-5; 7 bases align to TRBD2. The CDR3 spans 14 residues. CDR1 and CDR2 (germline): MNHEY, SVGAGI. Trimming removed 0 bases from V and 5 bases from J; junction bases left unmatched: 3. The CDR3 region has the DNA TGTGCCAGCAGTTACTCCGCGGGAGTGGAGACCCAGTACTTC. Translated, it gives CASSYSAGVETQYF.

The chain has TRBV4-1 and TRBJ2-3, with 10 bases lining up with TRBD2. Germline V gives CDR1 MGHRA, CDR2 YSYEKL. The CDR3 covers 20 residues. V shed 0 bases, J shed 3 bases, and the junction held 15 bases outside the gene matches. CDR3 sequence reads: CASSQESLAGATSFTDTQYF. The CDR3 DNA reads TGCGCCAGCAGCCAAGAAAGTCTAGCGGGGGCTACTTCCTTTACAGATACGCAGTATTTT.

The chain joins TRBV15 to TRBJ1-1, with TRBD1 matching 8 bases. This CDR3 is 14 amino acids long. Germline V gene sequence: CDR1 LNHNV, CDR2 YYDKDF (reference sequence). Unmatched junction bases numbered 2, after V lost 1 base and J lost 4 bases. The chain's CDR3 is CATSRGTGSTEAFF. The DNA of the CDR3 is TGTGCCACCAGCAGAGGGACAGGGTCCACTGAAGCTTTCTTT.

This clonotype was seen only a few times. The chain uses TRBV6-1 and TRBJ2-5, with D maybe TRBD2 (6 bases). From germline, CDR1 is MNHNS and CDR2 SASEGT. The CDR3 totals 14 residues. Trimming took 6 bases from V and 0 from J, leaving 11 bases between them. The CDR3 coding sequence is TGTGCCAGCAGAGTTGCGGGAAACCAAGAGACCCAGTACTTC. It is translated as CASRVAGNQETQYF.

The rearrangement links TRBV12-3 or TRBV12-4 to TRBJ2-5; 9 nucleotides agree with TRBD2. CDR3 length: 15 amino acids. The V and J ends lost 6 bases and 5 bases, in that order; junction bases with no gene match: 10. The CDR3 DNA is TGTGCCAGCAGGATTAGCGGGAGTTGGGGGGAGACCCAGTACTTC. Translated, it gives CASRISGSWGETQYF.

This clonotype turned up a few times. The chain combines TRBV3-1 with TRBJ2-7; 11 nucleotides line up with TRBD1. CDR1 is LGHDT, CDR2 YNNKEL, per germline (reference sequence). V shed 4 bases and J 3 bases; nucleotides not matched to a gene: 5. The CDR3 spans 15 residues. The DNA of the CDR3 is TGTGCCAGCAGCCGCGCGGACAGGGGGCTCTACGAGCAGTACTTC. Translated, it gives CASSRADRGLYEQYF.

V usage is TRBV6-1 and J usage is TRBJ2-7; D perhaps matches TRBD1 (6 bases). The CDR3 covers 13 residues. V was shortened by 6 bases and J by 7 bases, with 16 bases between the two germline ends. Germline V CDR1 and CDR2: MNHNS, SASEGT. The CDR3 loop is CASRIRDRGEQYF. CDR3 bases: TGTGCCAGCAGGATCCGGGATAGGGGGGAGCAGTACTTC.

The chain uses TRBV12-3 or TRBV12-4 and TRBJ1-6, with 7 bases fitting TRBD1. The J segment lost 10 bases and the V segment lost 6 bases, leaving 6 bases of the junction unmatched. The CDR3 has 13 residues. The CDR3 sequence is CASSQQGWSPLHF. The CDR3 DNA reads TGTGCCAGCAGCCAACAGGGGTGGTCACCCCTCCACTTT.

The chain uses TRBV6-1 and TRBJ1-5; D might be TRBD1 (5 bases). CDR3 length: 15 residues. The V end lost 0 bases, the J end lost 3 bases, and 9 bases lay between the germline ends. Germline V CDR1 and CDR2: MNHNS, SASEGT. CDR3 amino acids: CASSEALGTNQPQHF. The CDR3 DNA reads as TGTGCCAGCAGTGAAGCACTAGGGACCAATCAGCCCCAGCATTTT.

This chain uses TRBV18 with TRBJ1-6; D is unresolved. This CDR3 contains 16 residues. V lost 4 bases to trimming and J lost 4 bases, with 14 bases between them. The germline CDR1 and CDR2 sequences are KGHSH and LQKENI. The CDR3 here is CASSLQSGVYNSPLHF. The CDR3 nucleotides read TGTGCCAGCTCACTTCAGTCGGGAGTGTATAATTCACCCCTCCACTTT.

The genes are TRBV20-1 and TRBJ2-3; 7 nucleotides line up with TRBD1. The CDR3 sequence is 15 residues long. V gave up 1 base and J gave up 5 bases; unmatched junction bases: 9. Germline V gives CDR1 DFQATT, CDR2 SNEGSKA (reference sequence). The CDR3 is CSARGQGGTVDTQYF. For the CDR3, the DNA is TGCAGTGCTAGAGGACAGGGTGGAACCGTAGATACGCAGTATTTT.

This clonotype was counted between two and nine times. V gene TRBV19 combines with J gene TRBJ2-3; D may be TRBD1 or TRBD2 (5 bases each). The CDR3 has 13 residues. Trimming stripped 7 bases from V and 2 bases from J, with 10 bases between. Germline V gene lookup returns CDR1 LNHDA and CDR2 SQIVND (reference sequence). CDR3 sequence reads: CASKRGPTDTQYF. The CDR3, as DNA: TGTGCCAGTAAGAGGGGACCCACAGATACGCAGTATTTT.

This clonotype was seen more than once but under ten times. The chain couples TRBV9 to TRBJ2-3; weak D call: TRBD2 (6 bases). Germline V lookup: CDR1 SGDLS, CDR2 YYNGEE. Trimming removed 0 bases from V and 4 bases from J, with 9 bases in between. The CDR3 is 14 residues long. This CDR3 is CASSVAGVSDTQYF. The CDR3 DNA is TGTGCCAGCAGCGTAGCGGGAGTTTCAGATACGCAGTATTTT.

The V call is TRBV27, the J call TRBJ1-6, with D uncertain. The length of the CDR3 is 15 residues. Germline CDR1 reads MNHEY; CDR2 reads SMNVEV (reference sequence). V was shortened by 5 bases and J by 7 bases, with 15 bases between the two germline ends. This chain's CDR3 is CASSPRWYENSPLHF. CDR3 in DNA: TGTGCCAGCAGTCCCCGTTGGTACGAGAATTCACCCCTCCACTTT.

The chain carries TRBV6-1 and TRBJ1-5, with D possibly TRBD1 on 5 matching bases. Germline lookup yields CDR1 MNHNS and CDR2 SASEGT. Trimming removed 6 bases from V and 2 bases from J, with 17 bases in between. CDR3 size: 16 residues. In DNA form, the CDR3 reads TGTGCCAGCAGCCTACTATTAGGGGCGGGCAATCAGCCCCAGCATTTT. Translating it yields CASSLLLGAGNQPQHF.

This chain links TRBV5-5 with TRBJ2-7; 8 nucleotides align to TRBD2. CDR1 is SGHKS, CDR2 YYEKEE, per germline (reference sequence). V was clipped by 4 bases and J by 7 bases; unmatched bases: 13. The CDR3 loop spans 15 amino acids. The CDR3 spells CASSPFSGSGLEQYF. The CDR3, as DNA: TGTGCCAGCAGCCCGTTCAGCGGGAGCGGCTTAGAGCAGTACTTC.

V usage is TRBV12-3 or TRBV12-4 and J usage is TRBJ1-4; D call uncertain. This CDR3 is 16 amino acids long. With 2 bases removed from V and 4 bases from J, the gap between germline ends came to 14 bases. This CDR3 is CASSLRQPGGNEKLFF. The DNA for the CDR3 is TGTGCCAGCAGTTTAAGACAACCGGGAGGTAATGAAAAACTGTTTTTT.

In this sample, this clonotype turned up many times. This sequence joins TRBV10-3 and TRBJ2-1, with 8 bases identical to TRBD2. Trimming cost V 4 bases and J 6 bases; bases outside gene matches: 11. Germline CDR1 ENHRY, CDR2 SYGVKD. The CDR3 totals 16 residues. CDR3 nucleotides: TGTGCCATCAGTGTATTTTCTGGACTAGCAGCCAATGAGCAGTTCTTC. It translates to CAISVFSGLAANEQFF.

The chain has TRBV30 and TRBJ2-7, with D perhaps TRBD2 (6 bases). Germline V lookup: CDR1 GTSNPN, CDR2 SVGIG (reference sequence). V dropped 2 bases and J dropped 0 bases, with 8 bases sitting between them. The CDR3 extends over 13 amino acids. The CDR3 nucleotides are TGTGCCTGGAGTCACGGGAGCTCCTACGAGCAGTACTTC. Protein: CAWSHGSSYEQYF.